Described below is a single T cell receptor beta chain sequence and its context. This record belongs to a study of neoadjuvant anti-PD-1 for oral cavity cancer. This table comes from immunoSEQ multiplex PCR, and its TCRdb copy is limited to in-frame clones, with some not included. The sample contains 11,000 to 15,000 clones, roughly 69% of which appear only once. The CDR3 runs to 12 residues. In germline, CDR1 is GTSNPN, CDR2 SVGIG (reference sequence). V lost 5 bases and J lost 0, with 7 bases in between. The source material was PBMCs, sampled before nivolumab (anti-PD-1) treatment. This TCR was sampled from a person aged 35-80 years with oral cavity squamous cell carcinoma. The J gene is TRBJ2-5, the V gene TRBV30, with unresolved D. The CDR3 DNA is TGTGCCTGGGACCGAAACCAAGAGACCCAGTACTTC. Translating it yields CAWDRNQETQYF.